Below, one TCR beta chain is given with its context. Antigen specificity is unknown. V shed 6 bases and J shed 4 bases, with 12 bases lying between them. CDR1 is MDHEN and CDR2 is SYDVKM in the germline V gene. The CDR3 is made up of 13 amino acids. TCRdb redid the calling of the reads with MiXCR, one entry per CDR3 protein. Counted here are hundreds of thousands of distinct CDR3 sequences, around a third occurring once; the ten biggest clones make up roughly 16%. The sample comes from a study of T cell repertoires in cytomegalovirus infection. The wider study: CMV epitopes in the study were HLA-C-restricted (recently identified) and HLA-B-restricted (well studied). Public TCR beta signatures were indicative of both CMV infection and a matching HLA type. Overall study findings and caveats: The ex vivo response was dominated by HLA-C-restricted CMV-specific TCR beta clonotypes. Totalled public TCR beta family frequency picked out people who carried CMV plus the relevant HLA.

Sample: cultured PBMCs, taken from culture after CMV antigen stimulation. The receptor was isolated from a human donor in good health (CMV status not recorded). Some clones in this sample may be carry-over from other donors' samples. The V gene is TRBV28, the J gene TRBJ1-2, with D unclear. CDR3 amino acids: CASSGGVPYGYTF. The CDR3 bases are TGTGCCAGCAGCGGTGGAGTTCCCTATGGCTACACCTTC.